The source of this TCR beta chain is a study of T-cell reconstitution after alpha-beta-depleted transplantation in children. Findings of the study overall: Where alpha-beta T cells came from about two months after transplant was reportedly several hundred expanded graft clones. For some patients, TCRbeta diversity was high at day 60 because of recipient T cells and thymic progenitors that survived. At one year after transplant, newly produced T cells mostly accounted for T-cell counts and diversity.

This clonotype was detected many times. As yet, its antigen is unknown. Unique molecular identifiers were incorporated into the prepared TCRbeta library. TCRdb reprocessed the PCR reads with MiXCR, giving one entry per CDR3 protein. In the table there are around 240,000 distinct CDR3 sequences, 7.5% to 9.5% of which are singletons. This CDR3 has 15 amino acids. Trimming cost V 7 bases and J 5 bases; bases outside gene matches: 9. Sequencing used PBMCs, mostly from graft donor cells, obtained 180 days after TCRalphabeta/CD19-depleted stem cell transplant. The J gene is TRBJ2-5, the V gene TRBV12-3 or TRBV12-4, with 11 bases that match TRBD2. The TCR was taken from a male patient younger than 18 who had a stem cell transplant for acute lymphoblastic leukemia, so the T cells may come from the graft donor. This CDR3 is CASTSIAGGLETQYF. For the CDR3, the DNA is TGTGCCAGCACCTCCATAGCGGGGGGGTTGGAGACCCAGTACTTC.